Listed below are T cell receptor beta chains from one sample, sequenced in a study of T cells in Graves' hyperthyroidism and ophthalmopathy. One entry per CDR3 protein, called by TCRdb with MiXCR from the multiplex PCR reads. The profile shows about 640,000 distinct CDR3 sequences, about 14% of them singletons. Sequenced input: blood. The receptors stem from a woman aged 50 to 60 with Graves' ophthalmopathy. Each CDR3 is given with its conserved first and last residue. D genes are given only for firm matches. Expanded clones are given a class, and other clones once, few, many or no size at all.

18	-	TRBV11-3	TRBJ2-1	many	CASKVMDIKLSSYNEQFF	TGTGCCAGCAAGGTCATGGACATAAAGTTAAGCTCCTACAATGAGCAGTTCTTC
15	-	TRBV28	TRBJ1-5	-	CASRTGHPSNQPQHF	TGTGCCAGCAGAACAGGACATCCTAGCAATCAGCCCCAGCATTTT
13	-	TRBV4-3	TRBJ2-1	many	CASSQDLSNEQFF	TGCGCCAGCAGCCAAGATCTGAGCAATGAGCAGTTCTTC
16	-	TRBV5-1	TRBJ1-3	few	CASSFSAEHSGNTIYF	TGCGCCAGCAGCTTTTCGGCAGAGCACTCTGGAAACACCATATATTTT
18	-	TRBV28	TRBJ1-6	-	CASSFAGSRTSYNSPLHF	TGTGCCAGCAGTTTCGCCGGCAGCCGAACCTCCTATAATTCACCCCTCCACTTT
17	TRBD1	TRBV9	TRBJ1-4	few	CASSPRGQRGGNEKLFF	TGTGCCAGCAGCCCAAGGGGACAGAGGGGTGGTAATGAAAAACTGTTTTTT
14	TRBD1	TRBV19	TRBJ2-7	few	CASSTRTGGYEQYF	TGTGCCAGTAGTACGAGGACAGGGGGCTACGAGCAGTACTTC
16	-	TRBV12-3/TRBV12-4	TRBJ1-2	many	CASSPPRDAFNYGYTF	TGTGCCAGCAGTCCGCCCAGGGACGCGTTTAACTATGGCTACACCTTC
13	-	TRBV28	TRBJ2-1	many	CASSPSSLYGQFF	TGTGCCAGCAGTCCTAGCTCCCTTTATGGGCAGTTCTTC
14	-	TRBV5-1	TRBJ1-2	few	CASSLYGTNYGYTF	TGCGCCAGCAGCTTATATGGGACAAACTATGGCTACACCTTC
15	TRBD1	TRBV6-5	TRBJ1-1	-	CASSYTGTANTEAFF	TGTGCCAGCAGTTACACCGGGACAGCAAACACTGAAGCTTTCTTT
14	-	TRBV7-7	TRBJ2-3	many	CASSPVGGTDTQYF	TGTGCTAGCAGCCCCGTGGGGGGCACAGATACGCAGTATTTT
15	-	TRBV6-4	TRBJ2-4	-	CASSDTVGQENIQYF	TGTGCCAGCAGTGACACCGTAGGGCAGGAAAACATTCAGTACTTC
13	TRBD2	TRBV28	TRBJ2-1	many	CAARGLADNEQFF	TGTGCCGCTAGAGGACTAGCGGACAATGAGCAGTTCTTC
15	-	TRBV2	TRBJ2-7	many	CASSALARDSYEQYF	TGTGCCAGCAGTGCGTTGGCGCGTGATTCCTACGAGCAGTACTTC
15	TRBD2	TRBV6-2/TRBV6-3	TRBJ2-3	many	CASTDGAGEIDTQYF	TGTGCCAGCACGGACGGAGCGGGAGAGATAGATACGCAGTATTTT
15	TRBD1	TRBV6-1	TRBJ2-7	many	CASISRTGRTYEQYF	TGTGCCAGCATTTCACGGACAGGGCGAACCTACGAGCAGTACTTC
12	-	TRBV30	TRBJ2-7	-	CAFGTLPYEQYF	TGTGCCTTCGGGACTCTTCCCTACGAGCAGTACTTC
16	-	TRBV5-1	TRBJ1-2	-	CASSWGGLLLNYGYTF	TGCGCCAGCAGCTGGGGTGGGCTCCTACTTAACTATGGCTACACCTTC
13	-	TRBV7-9	TRBJ2-7	many	CASSKTVSYEQYF	TGTGCCAGCAGCAAGACAGTCTCCTACGAGCAGTACTTC
14	TRBD1	TRBV2	TRBJ1-2	many	CATSGGQVPYGYTF	TGTGCCACTTCAGGGGGACAGGTTCCCTATGGCTACACCTTC
15	TRBD1	TRBV12-3/TRBV12-4	TRBJ1-4	few	CASSFGTGRNEKLFF	TGTGCCAGCAGTTTCGGGACAGGGCGCAATGAAAAACTGTTTTTT
15	-	TRBV4-3	TRBJ2-3	few	CASSQGHLGTDTQYF	TGCGCCAGCAGCCAAGGACACCTAGGCACAGATACGCAGTATTTT
16	-	TRBV12-3/TRBV12-4	TRBJ2-1	few	CASSLNGGVGYNEQFF	TGTGCCAGCAGTTTAAACGGCGGGGTGGGGTACAATGAGCAGTTCTTC
15	TRBD2	TRBV6-1	TRBJ2-1	many	CASSVRTSGSNEQFF	TGTGCCAGCAGTGTGAGGACTAGCGGGAGCAATGAGCAGTTCTTC
15	-	TRBV7-6	TRBJ1-3	-	CASSDTGFSGNTIYF	TGTGCCAGCAGCGACACAGGGTTCTCGGGAAACACCATATATTTT
14	-	TRBV7-8	TRBJ1-2	many	CASSLGIRGNGYTF	TGTGCCAGCAGCTTAGGCATCAGGGGAAACGGCTACACCTTC
13	TRBD2	TRBV6-1	TRBJ2-2	many	CASSREGTGELFF	TGTGCCAGCTCCCGGGAGGGTACCGGGGAGCTGTTTTTT
15	TRBD1	TRBV5-1	TRBJ1-1	few	CASSMRQGVGTEAFF	TGCGCCAGCAGCATGAGACAGGGGGTGGGAACTGAAGCTTTCTTT
16	TRBD1	TRBV6-1	TRBJ2-3	many	CATSTGTGDGTDTQYF	TGTGCCACCAGCACGGGAACAGGGGACGGCACAGATACGCAGTATTTT
13	-	TRBV6-4	TRBJ1-1	few	CASYPGANAEAFF	TGTGCCAGCTATCCGGGGGCGAACGCTGAAGCTTTCTTT
14	-	TRBV10-3	TRBJ1-4	once	CAISPQGANEKLFF	TGTGCCATCAGCCCCCAGGGTGCTAATGAAAAACTGTTTTTT
12	-	TRBV20-1	TRBJ2-1	many	CSAPKQGDEQFF	TGCAGTGCTCCAAAACAGGGCGATGAGCAGTTCTTC
16	TRBD1	TRBV28	TRBJ1-2	-	CASSLEQGAFNYGYTF	TGTGCCAGCAGTTTAGAACAGGGGGCTTTCAACTATGGCTACACCTTC
14	-	TRBV19	TRBJ2-1	few	CASSIGNKRDEQFF	TGTGCCAGTAGTATAGGTAATAAAAGAGATGAGCAGTTCTTC
16	TRBD1	TRBV27	TRBJ1-1	many	CASSFSEGTVNTEAFF	TGTGCCAGCAGTTTCTCCGAGGGGACAGTAAACACTGAAGCTTTCTTT
15	TRBD1	TRBV10-3	TRBJ1-2	many	CAISEATGGNYGYTF	TGTGCCATCAGTGAGGCGACAGGGGGCAACTATGGCTACACCTTC
16	-	TRBV19	TRBJ1-1	-	CASTPPNGRESIKAFF	TGTGCCAGTACCCCCCCCAACGGGAGGGAATCGATTAAAGCTTTCTTT